This T cell receptor beta chain is drawn from a study of blood T cell repertoires in COVID-19 (dated by TCRdb to 2020 to 2022). Looking at the study overall: The collaborator samples originated in the United States, Italy and Spain and spanned the acute and convalescent phases of COVID-19. The prospective study material was composed of cDNA or gDNA derived from T cells, B-cell-depleted T cells, or PBMCs. The samples were drawn from two sources: the first 160 participants of the ongoing ImmuneRACE study, and fewer than 1,500 subjects contributed by 6 global collaborators. The repertoires were released in a freely available public database meant as a resource for research on the immune response to SARS-CoV-2. Where available, HLA class I and class II types were taken from metadata supplied by the sample provider and were not determined by assay-based typing. Sample metadata almost always included a de-identified subject ID, COVID-19 status, age in years and sex. Subjects who had been exposed to COVID-19, were actively infected with it, or had recovered from it provided the deeply sampled blood TCRbeta repertoires that made up the dataset. The full study reports these points: How much clinical and demographic metadata was included differed by source and by participant, and the metadata was provided uncurated.

TCRbeta CDR3 regions were amplified from genomic DNA using the immunoSEQ Assay, a bias-controlled multiplex PCR. Turning to the authors' computational methods: The number of nucleated cells in each sample was estimated from the amplification of reference gene primers within the assay. Sequence reads were collapsed and filtered to measure the absolute abundance of every unique TCRbeta CDR3 rearrangement. For each sample, productive Simpson clonality was calculated as the square root of Simpson's diversity index over productive rearrangements. The clones in this table, taken by TCRdb from immuneACCESS, are in-frame only. Not every clone is retained; where verified, under half of the shortfall comes from an unresolved V gene, and the cause of the rest is unknown. V, J and clone size are those of that table, while D and trimming were read from the DNA. The sample yields about 330,000 clones; around 80% were counted once. The ten largest clones capture approximately 1.1% of the sample.

Whole blood was collected in K2EDTA tubes by collaborating institutions according to the institutions' own protocols. Collaborator samples were shipped for TCRbeta analysis as frozen whole blood, isolated PBMCs, or DNA extracted from either sample type. As regards this clone: What antigen it recognizes has not been identified. No base qualities exist here, and no much larger clone lies one base off it.

Trimming takes 6 bases from V and 1 base from J, and the germline ends sit 12 bases apart. The germline V gene (reference sequence) gives CDR1 as LGHDT and CDR2 as YNNKEL. From the cysteine through the phenylalanine, the CDR3 covers 14 amino acids. The sequence is cut down to CDR3 DNA, 42 bases in frame from base 1. Sequencing input: peripheral blood. Recombination joined TRBV3-1 (or the pseudogene TRBV3-2) with TRBJ1-1; a weak D assignment points to TRBD1 (5 bases agree). This sequence was found in a woman aged 50 to 60 with acute or convalescent COVID-19. The CDR3 here reads CASRQQAGNTEAFF. The base sequence is TGTGCCAGCAGGCAACAGGCGGGGAACACTGAAGCTTTCTTT.